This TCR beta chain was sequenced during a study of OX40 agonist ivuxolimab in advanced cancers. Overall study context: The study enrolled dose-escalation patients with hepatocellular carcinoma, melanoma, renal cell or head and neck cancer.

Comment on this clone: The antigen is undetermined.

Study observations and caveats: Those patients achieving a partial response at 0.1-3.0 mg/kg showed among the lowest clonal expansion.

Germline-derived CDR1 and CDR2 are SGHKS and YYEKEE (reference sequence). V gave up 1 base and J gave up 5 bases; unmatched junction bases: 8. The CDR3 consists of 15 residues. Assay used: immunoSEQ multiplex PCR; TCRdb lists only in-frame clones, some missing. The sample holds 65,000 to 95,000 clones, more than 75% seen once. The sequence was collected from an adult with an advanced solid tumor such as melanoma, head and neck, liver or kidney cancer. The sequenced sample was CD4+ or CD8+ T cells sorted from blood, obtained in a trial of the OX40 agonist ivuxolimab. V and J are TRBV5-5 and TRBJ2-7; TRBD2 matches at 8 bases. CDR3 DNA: TGTGCCAGCAGCTTGCTGGCGGGGGGCGAGGACGAGCAGTACTTC. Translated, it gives CASSLLAGGEDEQYF.